The rows below give T cell receptor beta chains drawn from one sample of a study of T cells in Graves' hyperthyroidism and ophthalmopathy. TCRdb re-analysed the multiplex PCR reads in MiXCR, keeping a single row per CDR3 protein. The table has about 640,000 distinct CDR3 sequences, 20% to 25% seen once. Sequencing input: blood. All receptors derive from a young man with Graves' ophthalmopathy. CDR3s leave out the opening cysteine and the closing phenylalanine or tryptophan. D genes are given only for firm matches.

cdr3_aa: ASSIGGFLSGKETQY; d_call: NA; j_call: TRBJ2-5; cdr3_length: 15; v_call: TRBV19
cdr3_aa: SVGREGSYEQY; d_call: TRBD2; j_call: TRBJ2-7; cdr3_length: 11; v_call: TRBV29-1
cdr3_aa: ASTGTAEETQY; d_call: TRBD1; j_call: TRBJ2-5; cdr3_length: 11; v_call: TRBV6-2/TRBV6-3
cdr3_aa: ASSPRPGSGSGDTQY; d_call: TRBD2; j_call: TRBJ2-3; cdr3_length: 15; v_call: TRBV9
cdr3_aa: AWSRRINEKLF; d_call: NA; j_call: TRBJ1-4; cdr3_length: 11; v_call: TRBV30
cdr3_aa: ASSYSKASKASWY; d_call: NA; j_call: TRBJ2-5; cdr3_length: 13; v_call: TRBV6-2/TRBV6-3
cdr3_aa: ASSQVFSDSYEQY; d_call: NA; j_call: TRBJ2-7; cdr3_length: 13; v_call: TRBV4-1
cdr3_aa: SARDGMASGRSQETQY; d_call: TRBD2; j_call: TRBJ2-5; cdr3_length: 16; v_call: TRBV20-1
cdr3_aa: SARTGFGTEAF; d_call: NA; j_call: TRBJ1-1; cdr3_length: 11; v_call: TRBV20-1
cdr3_aa: AWSPGIVTEAF; d_call: NA; j_call: TRBJ1-1; cdr3_length: 11; v_call: TRBV30
cdr3_aa: SAAGYSYNEQF; d_call: NA; j_call: TRBJ2-1; cdr3_length: 11; v_call: TRBV29-1
cdr3_aa: AGSDTNTGELF; d_call: NA; j_call: TRBJ2-2; cdr3_length: 11; v_call: TRBV5-6
cdr3_aa: ASSRRTGSAGELF; d_call: NA; j_call: TRBJ2-2; cdr3_length: 13; v_call: TRBV7-2
cdr3_aa: ASSLRKGGDPDTQY; d_call: NA; j_call: TRBJ2-3; cdr3_length: 14; v_call: TRBV13
cdr3_aa: ASSPGTSRSYEQY; d_call: TRBD2; j_call: TRBJ2-7; cdr3_length: 13; v_call: TRBV6-1
cdr3_aa: ASRYSIMIAGRSTEAF; d_call: NA; j_call: TRBJ1-1; cdr3_length: 16; v_call: TRBV6-5
cdr3_aa: ASKPSTGSNYGYT; d_call: NA; j_call: TRBJ1-2; cdr3_length: 13; v_call: TRBV27
cdr3_aa: SARDLAGGPDTQY; d_call: TRBD2; j_call: TRBJ2-3; cdr3_length: 13; v_call: TRBV20-1
cdr3_aa: ASSQDSRREACNEQF; d_call: TRBD2; j_call: TRBJ2-1; cdr3_length: 15; v_call: TRBV14
cdr3_aa: ASSLVGGRAIGTDTQY; d_call: TRBD2; j_call: TRBJ2-3; cdr3_length: 16; v_call: TRBV13
cdr3_aa: ASSLRDRVDYT; d_call: TRBD1; j_call: TRBJ1-2; cdr3_length: 11; v_call: TRBV6-1
cdr3_aa: ASSPRGQRVYGYT; d_call: TRBD1; j_call: TRBJ1-2; cdr3_length: 13; v_call: TRBV9
cdr3_aa: ASLTTGDEKLF; d_call: TRBD1; j_call: TRBJ1-4; cdr3_length: 11; v_call: TRBV6-1
cdr3_aa: ASSRATGTGGWDEQF; d_call: TRBD1; j_call: TRBJ2-1; cdr3_length: 15; v_call: TRBV11-1
cdr3_aa: ASSLSGIAGRETQY; d_call: TRBD2; j_call: TRBJ2-5; cdr3_length: 14; v_call: TRBV7-2
cdr3_aa: ASSPSGSVGELF; d_call: TRBD2; j_call: TRBJ2-2; cdr3_length: 12; v_call: TRBV7-9
cdr3_aa: ASSLGPGTDTQY; d_call: NA; j_call: TRBJ2-3; cdr3_length: 12; v_call: TRBV7-2
cdr3_aa: ASSFNRVGNEKLF; d_call: NA; j_call: TRBJ1-4; cdr3_length: 13; v_call: TRBV28
cdr3_aa: ASSPQAGLNTGELF; d_call: TRBD2; j_call: TRBJ2-2; cdr3_length: 14; v_call: TRBV6-1
cdr3_aa: ASSQGGTSGKGGQF; d_call: TRBD2; j_call: TRBJ2-1; cdr3_length: 14; v_call: TRBV3-1
cdr3_aa: ASTTHPLGPYSYEQY; d_call: NA; j_call: TRBJ2-7; cdr3_length: 15; v_call: TRBV7-9
cdr3_aa: ASSVSPGSYNEQF; d_call: NA; j_call: TRBJ2-1; cdr3_length: 13; v_call: TRBV5-1
cdr3_aa: ASTNLVGGEQY; d_call: NA; j_call: TRBJ2-7; cdr3_length: 11; v_call: TRBV6-1
cdr3_aa: SARSRVHGGSYEQY; d_call: NA; j_call: TRBJ2-7; cdr3_length: 14; v_call: TRBV20-1
cdr3_aa: ATSRDPGVTYEQY; d_call: NA; j_call: TRBJ2-7; cdr3_length: 13; v_call: TRBV15
cdr3_aa: ASSFFRSRDRVYEQY; d_call: TRBD1; j_call: TRBJ2-7; cdr3_length: 15; v_call: TRBV11-1